This TCR beta chain was identified in a study of blood T cell repertoires in COVID-19. Study overall: Collection of acute and convalescent COVID-19 samples took place in the United States, Italy and Spain. The analysed material was cDNA or gDNA that came from T cells, B-cell-depleted T cells, or PBMCs.

CDR1 is KGHDR, CDR2 SFDVKD, per germline. The CDR3 is 12 amino acids. V was cut by 10 bases and J by 5 bases, with 11 bases left in between. Source study methods: For nucleated cells, counts were estimated from reference gene primer amplification. Profiling relied on immunoSEQ multiplex PCR, and the TCRdb table lists in-frame clones only, not all of them. The V and J calls and the clone size are those of that table, but D and trimming were determined from the DNA. The table has fewer than 200,000 clones, roughly four fifths seen once; the top ten hold less than 9%. The chain has TRBV24-1 and TRBJ2-1, with D tentatively TRBD1 (5 bases). Sequenced input: peripheral blood. This TCR came from a middle-aged man who had recovered from COVID-19. The CDR3 bases are TGTGCCACGAGAGACAGCCACAATGAGCAGTTCTTC. Translating gives CATRDSHNEQFF.